This TCR beta chain was obtained from a study of blood T cell repertoires in COVID-19. There are 13 residues in the CDR3. In germline, CDR1 is LNHDA, CDR2 SQIVND (reference sequence). Trimming took off 4 bases at V and 7 bases at J, with 14 bases between the two ends. Method: immunoSEQ multiplex PCR; TCRdb's copy keeps in-frame clones and lacks some. The table has some 250,000 clones, roughly 86% seen once. The origin of this receptor is a woman in her 40s with acute COVID-19. The chain recombines TRBV19 with TRBJ2-7; D is possibly TRBD2 (5 bases). The sequenced sample was PBMCs or T cells enriched from blood (not recorded which). The CDR3 spells CASSTARTYEQYF. For the CDR3, the DNA is TGTGCCAGTAGTACGGCTAGGACTTATGAGCAGTACTTC.